The 25 T cell receptor beta chains below come from one sample, sequenced in a study of blood T cells in healthy people across ages. PCR was performed a second time for about 6 to 12 cycles using a sample-barcoded 5' primer and a J-beta primer mix. A single record per CDR3 protein comes from TCRdb applying MiXCR to the 5' RACE reads. The data hold 650,000 to 800,000 distinct CDR3 sequences, with over 40% observed a single time. Sequencing input: blood. Receptor source: a woman older than 75 in good health.

With regard to this clonotype: This sequence may be a read error, since a much larger clone differs from it by one base. V gene TRBV20-1 combines with J gene TRBJ2-1; 9 nucleotides match TRBD1. Gene TRBJ2-7 matches the end of the DNA better, so the J call may be wrong. Germline loops: CDR1 DFQATT, CDR2 SNEGSKA (reference sequence). The CDR3 runs 15 residues. CDR3 coding DNA: TGCAGTGCCCGTCCCGGACAGGGGTTCTACAATGAGCAGTACTTC. It is translated as CSARPGQGFYNEQYF.

This clonotype was counted at least ten times. The chain uses TRBV5-1 and TRBJ2-3, with D perhaps TRBD2 (5 bases). CDR1 is SGHRS and CDR2 is YFSETQ in the germline V gene. The V gene lost 4 bases and the J gene lost 4 bases, with 10 bases spanning the gap. The CDR3 has 13 residues. DNA of the CDR3: TGCGCCAGCAGCGACCCCGGGGCAGATACGCAGTATTTT. It specifies CASSDPGADTQYF.

The chain uses TRBV7-2 and TRBJ2-3, with D possibly matching TRBD2 (6 bases). Trimming left V 5 bases short and J 7 bases short, with 19 bases between. The CDR3 loop spans 15 amino acids. Looked up from germline, CDR1 is SGHTA and CDR2 is FQGNSA. The CDR3 reads CASSPFGRGRHTQYF. The CDR3 DNA reads TGTGCCAGCAGCCCCTTTGGGCGGGGCAGACATACGCAGTATTTT.

There are many counts of this clonotype. The chain uses TRBV5-1 and TRBJ2-1; 11 bases are a match to TRBD2. The CDR3 consists of 16 residues. Germline CDR1 SGHRS, CDR2 YFSETQ. J gave up 4 bases and V 0 bases, and 3 bases lay outside the gene matches. The CDR3 sequence: CASSLGLAGLYNEQFF. CDR3 sequence (DNA): TGCGCCAGCAGCTTGGGACTAGCGGGGCTATACAATGAGCAGTTCTTC.

The chain combines TRBV7-9 with TRBJ1-5, with a weak D call TRBD1 (5 bases). The germline V gene has CDR1 SEHNR and CDR2 FQNEAQ (reference sequence). Trimming removed 2 bases at V and 2 bases at J, with 16 bases between. CDR3 length: 17 amino acids. The CDR3 nucleotides are TGTGCCAGCAGCTTACAGACTGGGAGGGGTGGCAATCAGCCCCAGCATTTT. Encoded protein: CASSLQTGRGGNQPQHF.

This clonotype was picked up a small number of times. The rearrangement links TRBV28 to TRBJ1-5; 12 bases map to TRBD1. In germline, CDR1 is MDHEN, CDR2 SYDVKM. V gave up 7 bases and J gave up 6 bases; unmatched junction bases: 10. This CDR3 contains 16 residues. CDR3 DNA sequence: TGTGCCAGCACCACACCGGGACAGGGGGCGGTTCAGCCCCAGCATTTT. This translates into CASTTPGQGAVQPQHF. The whole variable domain, remainder taken from reference TRBV28 and TRBJ1-5, is DVKVTQSSRYLVKRTGEKVFLECVQDMDHENMFWYRQDPGLGLRLIYFSYDVKMKEKGDIPEGYSVSREKKERFSLILESASTNQTSMYLCASTTPGQGAVQPQHFGDGTRLSIL.

The V gene is TRBV3-1, the J gene TRBJ1-2, with 8 nucleotides matching TRBD1. The CDR3 is 13 amino acids. Germline lookup yields CDR1 LGHDT and CDR2 YNNKEL (reference sequence). After removal of 3 bases from V and 4 bases from J, the junction contained 1 base not matched to a gene. The CDR3 reads CASSQGQVYGYTF. The CDR3 nucleotides are TGTGCCAGCAGCCAGGGACAGGTCTATGGCTACACCTTC.

This chain connects TRBV10-3 to TRBJ2-3; D is unresolved. Germline V lookup: CDR1 ENHRY, CDR2 SYGVKD. V was cut by 2 bases and J by 6 bases, with 12 bases left in between. This CDR3 has 14 amino acids. CDR3 in amino acids: CAISESSFWDTQYF. As DNA, the CDR3 is TGTGCCATCAGTGAGAGTTCCTTTTGGGATACGCAGTATTTT.

The chain employs TRBV4-1 and TRBJ2-2, with 7 positions matching TRBD2. This CDR3 has 18 amino acids. Losses at the gene ends were 0 bases for V and 7 bases for J; bases not matched to a gene: 14. Germline V gene sequence: CDR1 MGHRA, CDR2 YSYEKL. The CDR3 is CASSQESIGGGGFGELFF. CDR3 sequence (DNA): TGCGCCAGCAGCCAAGAAAGTATCGGCGGGGGTGGGTTCGGGGAGCTGTTTTTT.

The chain links TRBV3-1 to TRBJ2-7; 8 bases match TRBD2. The J call could be wrong; TRBJ2-5 is a better fit for the DNA end. CDR1 is LGHDT and CDR2 is YNNKEL in the germline V gene (reference sequence). The CDR3 is 16 residues long. The CDR3 loop is CASSPTWGLESLTQYF. For the CDR3, the DNA is TGTGCCAGCAGCCCCACCTGGGGACTAGAGTCTTTGACCCAGTACTTC.

This clonotype was seen a single time. V and J are TRBV7-9 and TRBJ2-1; D remains unclear. The CDR3 is 14 residues long. Trimming stripped 6 bases from V and 5 bases from J, with 14 bases between. Germline CDR1 and CDR2: SEHNR and FQNEAQ (reference sequence). CDR3 region: CASSPPGSNNEQFF. In DNA form, the CDR3 reads TGTGCCAGCAGTCCGCCGGGTTCTAACAATGAGCAGTTCTTC.

This clonotype was observed at least ten times. The chain carries TRBV4-1 and TRBJ1-2; D is unclear. CDR3 length: 15 amino acids. The V gene lost 0 bases and the J gene lost 5 bases, with 13 bases spanning the gap. In germline, CDR1 is MGHRA, CDR2 YSYEKL. CDR3 sequence: CASSQDWAASYGYTF. DNA of the CDR3: TGCGCCAGCAGCCAAGATTGGGCAGCTAGTTATGGCTACACCTTC.

This clonotype has ten or more counts. The rearrangement joins TRBV3-1 to TRBJ2-7; D not resolved. V gave up 4 bases and J gave up 0 bases, with 13 bases separating them. CDR1 is LGHDT and CDR2 is YNNKEL in the germline V gene (reference sequence). This CDR3 has 15 amino acids. The CDR3 protein is CASSPPRPDSYEQYF. Written as DNA, the CDR3 is TGTGCCAGCAGCCCACCACGACCGGACTCCTACGAGCAGTACTTC.

The chain is built from TRBV12-3 or TRBV12-4 and TRBJ2-5; the D is unclear. The DNA matches TRBJ2-7 better at its end, which makes the J call doubtful. The CDR3 loop spans 15 amino acids. CDR3 in amino acids: CASRPMTAGVHEQYF. The CDR3 DNA is TGTGCCAGCAGACCCATGACTGCAGGTGTCCACGAGCAGTACTTC.

This chain uses TRBV30 with TRBJ1-4; D is unresolved. CDR1 and CDR2 from the germline V gene are GTSNPN and SVGIG (reference sequence). CDR3 length: 13 amino acids. V was trimmed by 2 bases and J by 11 bases, leaving 15 bases between them. CDR3 residues: CAWSIRTAAKLFF. In DNA, the CDR3 is TGTGCCTGGAGTATAAGGACGGCCGCGAAACTGTTTTTT.

This clonotype was recorded at least ten times. The rearrangement links TRBV6-2 or TRBV6-3 to TRBJ1-2; 7 bases are a match to TRBD1. CDR1 MNHEY and CDR2 SVGEGT come from the germline V gene. V was pared by 7 bases and J by 8 bases, with 16 bases of the junction left unmatched. The CDR3 runs 15 residues. The CDR3 reads CASTPLRDRDKGYTF. Here the CDR3 DNA reads TGTGCCAGCACCCCGCTCCGGGACAGAGATAAGGGCTACACCTTC.

This rearrangement joins TRBV3-1 to TRBJ2-3; no clear D gene. CDR3 size: 12 residues. Germline assignment: CDR1 LGHDT and CDR2 YNNKEL (reference sequence). Trimming removed 5 bases from V and 10 bases from J, with 13 bases in between. The CDR3 loop is CASSNPTAAQYF. The CDR3 DNA reads TGTGCCAGCAGCAACCCCACGGCTGCGCAGTATTTT.

CDR3 bases: TGCAGCGTTGAAGGGCAGGGTGGCTATGGCTACACCTTC. Its protein product is CSVEGQGGYGYTF. The chain carries TRBV29-1 and TRBJ1-2; D may be TRBD1 (5 bases). Trimming took off 1 base at V and 4 bases at J, with 10 bases between the two ends. In germline, CDR1 is SQVTM, CDR2 ANQGSEA. CDR3 length: 13 residues.

The genes are TRBV5-1 and TRBJ1-3, with D hard to call. The V end was cut by 3 bases, the J end by 3 bases, with 7 bases between. The CDR3 loop spans 13 amino acids. The germline CDR1 and CDR2 sequences are SGHRS and YFSETQ. As DNA, the CDR3 is TGCGCCAGCAGCTCCTCCGATGGAAACACCATATATTTT. The encoded protein is CASSSSDGNTIYF.

This clonotype was counted a few times. The genes are TRBV12-3 or TRBV12-4 and TRBJ2-3; D perhaps matches TRBD2 (7 bases). This CDR3 contains 17 residues. V was trimmed by 5 bases and J by 1 base, leaving 19 bases between them. CDR3 nucleotides: TGTGCCAGCAGTCCTCGACCCAAAGGGGGGGGCACAGATACGCAGTATTTT. This translates into CASSPRPKGGGTDTQYF.

This clonotype has more than one count but fewer than ten. This chain connects TRBV7-2 to TRBJ2-1; D unresolved. The CDR3 consists of 13 residues. Germline lookup yields CDR1 SGHTA and CDR2 FQGNSA. Trimming pared 5 bases from V and 7 bases from J, leaving 12 bases between. The CDR3: CASSQAVLNEQFF. DNA of the CDR3: TGTGCCAGCAGCCAAGCAGTCCTGAATGAGCAGTTCTTC.

The gene calls are TRBV14 and TRBJ1-1; D not resolved. Germline V CDR1 and CDR2: SGHDN, FVKESK. Trimming shortened V by 0 bases and J by 1 base, and 3 bases separated the two germline ends. This CDR3 region has 13 residues. Here the CDR3 reads CASSQDQNTEAFF. The CDR3 nucleotides read TGTGCCAGCAGCCAAGATCAGAACACTGAAGCTTTCTTT.

This chain links TRBV7-9 with TRBJ1-1; D gene ambiguous. The CDR3 has 18 amino acids. Germline V gene sequence: CDR1 SEHNR, CDR2 FQNEAQ (reference sequence). Between the trimmed V and J ends, which lost 2 bases and 0 bases, there was a span of 19 bases. The CDR3 nucleotides read TGTGCCAGCAGCTTAACAGAGCGTGCAGGACGAATGAACACTGAAGCTTTCTTT. Amino acids: CASSLTERAGRMNTEAFF.

This clonotype was seen many times. The chain joins TRBV5-1 to TRBJ2-7; D call uncertain. V was pared by 5 bases and J by 4 bases, with 10 bases between. The CDR3 sequence is 12 residues long. Germline CDR1 is SGHRS and CDR2 is YFSETQ. The CDR3: CASREQWYEQYF. The CDR3 nucleotides are TGCGCCAGCAGGGAGCAGTGGTACGAGCAGTACTTC.

Worth noting for this clonotype: A read error is possible here, since a much larger clone lies one base away. This chain links TRBV10-3 with TRBJ2-5; D is undetermined. The V gene's germline CDR1 is ENHRY and CDR2 SYGVKD. The CDR3 has 14 residues. This CDR3 reads CAISEGQDKETRYF. CDR3 coding DNA: TGTGCCATCAGTGAGGGTCAGGATAAAGAGACCCGGTACTTC.